This is a list of T cell receptor beta chains from one sample in a study of regulatory T cells in long-lasting Graves disease. MiXCR, run by TCRdb on the multiplex PCR reads, gives a single entry per CDR3 protein. Found here are roughly 610,000 distinct CDR3 sequences, 16% of them singletons; the top ten hold 12%. These data were likewise used in another study, on T cells in Graves' hyperthyroidism and ophthalmopathy.

The sample consisted of peripheral blood mononuclear cells (PBMCs), taken at new diagnosis, from a patient treated with antithyroid drugs. The receptors shown here come from a young man with Graves disease. The CDR3 runs from the conserved cysteine through the conserved F or W. The D gene is left open where the match is weak. Clone size, where shown, is once, few, many, or a class for clones that have expanded.

V gene: TRBV12-3/TRBV12-4
J gene: TRBJ2-6
D gene: NA
clone size: NA
CDR3 length: 16
CDR3 protein: CASSLRGPFSPNVLTF
CDR3 DNA: TGTGCCAGCAGTTTACGCGGACCTTTCTCGCCCAACGTCCTGACTTTC

V gene: TRBV6-1
J gene: TRBJ1-1
D gene: NA
clone size: few
CDR3 length: 17
CDR3 protein: CASSASPEGGGNTEAFF
CDR3 DNA: TGTGCCAGCAGTGCCTCCCCGGAAGGGGGAGGGAACACTGAAGCTTTCTTT

V gene: TRBV20-1
J gene: TRBJ1-5
D gene: NA
clone size: NA
CDR3 length: 15
CDR3 protein: CSAGEGVVRNQPQHF
CDR3 DNA: TGCAGTGCCGGTGAGGGGGTGGTCCGGAATCAGCCCCAGCATTTT

V gene: TRBV3-1
J gene: TRBJ2-1
D gene: NA
clone size: many
CDR3 length: 13
CDR3 protein: CASSQGRYNEQFF
CDR3 DNA: TGTGCCAGCAGCCAGGGACGGTACAATGAGCAGTTCTTC

V gene: TRBV19
J gene: TRBJ1-1
D gene: NA
clone size: NA
CDR3 length: 15
CDR3 protein: CASTNRKGGGTEAFF
CDR3 DNA: TGTGCCAGTACCAACCGTAAGGGAGGAGGCACTGAAGCTTTCTTT

V gene: TRBV19
J gene: TRBJ2-1
D gene: NA
clone size: NA
CDR3 length: 16
CDR3 protein: CASSIQGSSSYNEQFF
CDR3 DNA: TGTGCCAGTAGTATTCAAGGCAGTAGCTCCTACAATGAGCAGTTCTTC

V gene: TRBV5-4
J gene: TRBJ1-1
D gene: NA
clone size: few
CDR3 length: 14
CDR3 protein: CASSGKTGNTEAFF
CDR3 DNA: TGTGCCAGCAGCGGAAAGACTGGGAACACTGAAGCTTTCTTT

V gene: TRBV10-3
J gene: TRBJ2-7
D gene: TRBD1
clone size: many
CDR3 length: 18
CDR3 protein: CAISDMGKGTGPSYEQYF
CDR3 DNA: TGTGCCATCAGTGATATGGGGAAGGGGACAGGGCCCTCCTACGAGCAGTACTTC

V gene: TRBV6-5
J gene: TRBJ2-2
D gene: NA
clone size: many
CDR3 length: 17
CDR3 protein: CASSSGRSASTTGELFF
CDR3 DNA: TGTGCCAGCAGTTCGGGACGCTCAGCTTCCACCACCGGGGAGCTGTTTTTT

V gene: TRBV27
J gene: TRBJ2-3
D gene: NA
clone size: many
CDR3 length: 12
CDR3 protein: CASSPFGDFEYF
CDR3 DNA: TGTGCCAGCAGTCCGTTCGGGGACTTTGAGTATTTT

V gene: TRBV27
J gene: TRBJ1-2
D gene: TRBD1
clone size: few
CDR3 length: 15
CDR3 protein: CASSYRTGLNYGYTF
CDR3 DNA: TGTGCCAGCAGTTACCGGACAGGATTGAACTATGGCTACACCTTC

V gene: TRBV27
J gene: TRBJ2-1
D gene: NA
clone size: few
CDR3 length: 14
CDR3 protein: CASSLFSSLNEQFF
CDR3 DNA: TGTGCCAGCAGTTTATTCTCTAGCCTCAATGAGCAGTTCTTC

V gene: TRBV2
J gene: TRBJ1-2
D gene: NA
clone size: many
CDR3 length: 12
CDR3 protein: CASSEAVVGYTF
CDR3 DNA: TGTGCCAGCAGTGAAGCGGTCGTCGGCTACACCTTC

V gene: TRBV6-1
J gene: TRBJ2-7
D gene: TRBD1
clone size: NA
CDR3 length: 15
CDR3 protein: CASSTGTESSYEQYF
CDR3 DNA: TGTGCCAGCAGCACCGGGACAGAGAGCTCCTACGAGCAGTACTTC

V gene: TRBV19
J gene: TRBJ2-7
D gene: TRBD2
clone size: NA
CDR3 length: 14
CDR3 protein: CASSVGLVAYEQYF
CDR3 DNA: TGTGCCAGTAGTGTGGGACTAGTCGCGTACGAGCAGTACTTC

V gene: TRBV7-6
J gene: TRBJ2-7
D gene: NA
clone size: few
CDR3 length: 15
CDR3 protein: CASSLSNQMRYEQYF
CDR3 DNA: TGTGCCAGCAGCTTATCTAACCAGATGAGGTACGAGCAGTACTTC

V gene: TRBV30
J gene: TRBJ1-1
D gene: NA
clone size: NA
CDR3 length: 13
CDR3 protein: CALKRGGGAEAFF
CDR3 DNA: TGTGCCCTAAAAAGGGGGGGAGGCGCTGAAGCTTTCTTT

V gene: TRBV20-1
J gene: TRBJ1-1
D gene: NA
clone size: many
CDR3 length: 12
CDR3 protein: CSAVGEDTEAFF
CDR3 DNA: TGCAGTGCGGTGGGAGAAGACACTGAAGCTTTCTTT

V gene: TRBV29-1
J gene: TRBJ2-5
D gene: NA
clone size: many
CDR3 length: 13
CDR3 protein: CSVSDRDPKTQYF
CDR3 DNA: TGCAGCGTTTCTGACCGGGACCCGAAGACCCAGTACTTC

V gene: TRBV11-2
J gene: TRBJ2-1
D gene: TRBD1
clone size: many
CDR3 length: 19
CDR3 protein: CASSLGRQSRDRGRSEQFF
CDR3 DNA: TGTGCCAGCAGCTTGGGCCGACAATCCCGGGACAGGGGGCGAAGTGAGCAGTTCTTC

V gene: TRBV20-1
J gene: TRBJ2-2
D gene: TRBD2
clone size: few
CDR3 length: 18
CDR3 protein: CSARASSGRRPNTGELFF
CDR3 DNA: TGCAGTGCTAGAGCCTCTAGCGGGAGGCGCCCGAACACCGGGGAGCTGTTTTTT

V gene: TRBV7-2
J gene: TRBJ2-7
D gene: TRBD2
clone size: NA
CDR3 length: 14
CDR3 protein: CASSQTSASYEQYF
CDR3 DNA: TGTGCCAGCAGCCAAACTAGCGCCAGCTACGAGCAGTACTTC

V gene: TRBV11-1
J gene: TRBJ2-7
D gene: NA
clone size: few
CDR3 length: 15
CDR3 protein: CASSLAAGKTSEQYF
CDR3 DNA: TGTGCCAGCAGCTTAGCGGCAGGGAAGACAAGCGAGCAGTACTTC

V gene: TRBV29-1
J gene: TRBJ1-2
D gene: NA
clone size: few
CDR3 length: 15
CDR3 protein: CSVEGQGPLNYGYTF
CDR3 DNA: TGCAGCGTTGAGGGCCAGGGCCCCCTTAACTATGGCTACACCTTC

V gene: TRBV29-1
J gene: TRBJ2-1
D gene: NA
clone size: many
CDR3 length: 14
CDR3 protein: CSVNPGTMNNEQFF
CDR3 DNA: TGCAGCGTTAATCCCGGGACAATGAATAATGAGCAGTTCTTC

V gene: TRBV28
J gene: TRBJ2-7
D gene: TRBD1
clone size: many
CDR3 length: 15
CDR3 protein: CASRTTHRGSYEQYF
CDR3 DNA: TGTGCCAGCAGAACTACCCACAGGGGCTCCTACGAGCAGTACTTC

V gene: TRBV9
J gene: TRBJ2-1
D gene: NA
clone size: NA
CDR3 length: 16
CDR3 protein: CASSVGIGASYNEQFF
CDR3 DNA: TGTGCCAGCAGCGTAGGAATCGGAGCCTCCTACAATGAGCAGTTCTTC

V gene: TRBV7-9
J gene: TRBJ1-6
D gene: NA
clone size: few
CDR3 length: 14
CDR3 protein: CASSFGEGNSPLHF
CDR3 DNA: TGTGCCAGCAGCTTCGGGGAAGGGAATTCACCCCTCCACTTT

V gene: TRBV4-1
J gene: TRBJ2-5
D gene: TRBD2
clone size: once
CDR3 length: 19
CDR3 protein: CASSQLTVWRETRGETQYF
CDR3 DNA: TGCGCCAGCAGCCAACTAACGGTCTGGCGGGAGACCCGGGGAGAGACCCAGTACTTC

V gene: TRBV5-1
J gene: TRBJ2-1
D gene: TRBD1
clone size: NA
CDR3 length: 15
CDR3 protein: CASSTQGDSYNEQFF
CDR3 DNA: TGCGCCAGCTCGACACAGGGGGACTCCTACAATGAGCAGTTCTTC

V gene: TRBV12-3/TRBV12-4
J gene: TRBJ2-7
D gene: NA
clone size: few
CDR3 length: 13
CDR3 protein: CASSFPGRHEQYF
CDR3 DNA: TGTGCCAGCAGTTTTCCGGGGAGGCACGAGCAGTACTTC

V gene: TRBV6-1
J gene: TRBJ2-7
D gene: TRBD2
clone size: NA
CDR3 length: 14
CDR3 protein: CASSTRTSRNEQYF
CDR3 DNA: TGTGCCAGCAGTACTAGGACTAGCAGGAACGAGCAGTACTTC

V gene: TRBV7-2
J gene: TRBJ1-2
D gene: NA
clone size: NA
CDR3 length: 13
CDR3 protein: CASSLGSHYGYTF
CDR3 DNA: TGTGCCAGCAGCTTAGGCAGCCACTATGGCTACACCTTC

V gene: TRBV30
J gene: TRBJ1-1
D gene: NA
clone size: many
CDR3 length: 13
CDR3 protein: CAWSPGRYNGAFF
CDR3 DNA: TGTGCCTGGAGTCCGGGACGGTACAACGGAGCTTTCTTT

V gene: TRBV7-9
J gene: TRBJ2-2
D gene: NA
clone size: NA
CDR3 length: 16
CDR3 protein: CASSPRTRQNTGELFF
CDR3 DNA: TGTGCCAGCAGCCCCCGGACACGCCAGAACACCGGGGAGCTGTTTTTT

V gene: TRBV5-8
J gene: TRBJ2-7
D gene: TRBD1
clone size: few
CDR3 length: 16
CDR3 protein: CASSLAGTGVPYEQYF
CDR3 DNA: TGTGCCAGCAGCTTAGCCGGGACAGGGGTCCCCTACGAGCAGTACTTC